The 17 T cell receptor beta chains reported below all come from one sample, sequenced in a study of shared clonotypes between healthy human individuals. Assay: immunoSEQ multiplex PCR; the TCRdb copy retains only in-frame clones and omits some. The sample has 1.5 million to 2.5 million clones, less than 95% seen once. Cells designated naive CD8 were CD45RO-negative and were positively selected for CCR7, with terminally differentiated effector memory CD45RA+ cells excluded. Sample: naive CD8+ T cells sorted from blood. Receptor source: a young man in good health.

This chain joins TRBV27 and TRBJ2-1; D is perhaps TRBD1 (5 bases). The germline V and J ends were trimmed by 4 bases and 7 bases, with 17 bases remaining between them. The length of the CDR3 is 15 residues. Germline assignment: CDR1 MNHEY and CDR2 SMNVEV (reference sequence). CDR3 region: CASSYAQGGKNEQFF. CDR3 bases: TGTGCCAGCAGTTATGCCCAGGGCGGAAAAAATGAGCAGTTCTTC.

V and J are TRBV12-5 and TRBJ2-7; TRBD1 matches at 8 bases. The CDR3 loop spans 15 amino acids. Germline assignment: CDR1 LGHNT and CDR2 FRNRAP. J was trimmed by 3 bases and V by 6 bases; bases with no gene match: 10. CDR3 DNA: TGTGCTAGTGGCGACGACAGGGGAGACCACTACGAGCAGTACTTC. It encodes CASGDDRGDHYEQYF.

The V and J genes are TRBV7-6 and TRBJ2-1; tentatively, D is TRBD2 (6 bases). This CDR3 is built from 14 residues. V was clipped by 1 base and J by 6 bases, with 10 bases between them. Germline-derived CDR1 and CDR2 are SGHVS and FNYEAQ. CDR3 protein: CASSLGEVRNEQFF. CDR3 nucleotide sequence: TGTGCCAGCAGCTTAGGGGAGGTGCGCAATGAGCAGTTCTTC.

The chain has TRBV13 and TRBJ2-7; 7 positions agree with TRBD1. CDR3 length equals 15 residues. Germline values: CDR1 PRHDT, CDR2 FYEKMQ (reference sequence). Germline trimming cut 4 bases from V and 7 bases from J; bases unmatched to any gene: 13. CDR3 DNA sequence: TGTGCCAGCAGCTCGCCGGGAACAGGGGTGGGGGAGCAGTACTTC. Amino acid sequence: CASSSPGTGVGEQYF.

J is TRBJ2-7 and V is TRBV7-6; D possibly corresponds to TRBD2 (5 bases). Trimming took 1 base from V and 6 from J, leaving 16 bases between them. CDR1 and CDR2 (germline): SGHVS, FNYEAQ. The CDR3 extends over 15 amino acids. The CDR3 reads CASSLEERSGFEQYF. The CDR3 DNA reads as TGTGCCAGCAGCTTAGAGGAGCGATCGGGGTTCGAGCAGTACTTC. The full variable domain, in which reference TRBV7-6 and TRBJ2-7 provide the parts outside the CDR3, is GAGVSQSPRYKVTKRGQDVALRCDPISGHVSLYWYRQALGQGPEFLTYFNYEAQQDKSGLPNDRFSAERPEGSISTLTIQRTEQRDSAMYRCASSLEERSGFEQYFGPGTRLTVT.

The CDR3, as DNA: TGTGCCAGCAGTCGGGGTGGGCAGGTGGGCGAGCAGTACTTC. The encoded protein is CASSRGGQVGEQYF. The gene calls are TRBV28 and TRBJ2-7; possible D gene TRBD2, 5 bases. V lost 5 bases and J 6 bases, leaving 17 bases between the germline ends. CDR1 and CDR2 from the germline V gene are MDHEN and SYDVKM. This CDR3 spans 14 amino acids. Variable domain in full (rest from reference TRBV28 and TRBJ2-7): DVKVTQSSRYLVKRTGEKVFLECVQDMDHENMFWYRQDPGLGLRLIYFSYDVKMKEKGDIPEGYSVSREKKERFSLILESASTNQTSMYLCASSRGGQVGEQYFGPGTRLTVT.

The CDR3 spells CAWSQFFTTEAFF. The CDR3 DNA reads as TGTGCCTGGAGTCAGTTTTTTACCACTGAAGCTTTCTTT. This chain uses TRBV30 with TRBJ1-1, with D hard to call. V was pared by 2 bases and J by 4 bases, with 11 bases between. Per the germline V gene, CDR1 is GTSNPN and CDR2 is SVGIG (reference sequence). The CDR3 contains 13 residues. Using reference TRBV30 and TRBJ1-1 for the parts outside the CDR3, the full variable domain is SQTIHQWPATLVQPVGSPLSLECTVEGTSNPNLYWYRQAAGRGLQLLFYSVGIGQISSEVPQNLSASRPQDRQFILSSKKLLLSDSGFYLCAWSQFFTTEAFFGQGTRLTVV.

This chain connects TRBV28 to TRBJ2-2, with D possibly being TRBD2 (6 bases). The V gene lost 6 bases and the J gene lost 6 bases, with 14 bases spanning the gap. Germline V lookup: CDR1 MDHEN, CDR2 SYDVKM. The CDR3 has 14 amino acids. CDR3 region: CASSPGGLPGELFF. The CDR3 DNA reads as TGTGCCAGCAGCCCAGGAGGGTTACCCGGGGAGCTGTTTTTT.

CDR3 in DNA: TGTGCCAGCAGCTCTGAGGGGGGAGTCACTGAAGCTTTCTTT. Amino acids: CASSSEGGVTEAFF. This rearrangement joins TRBV7-8 to TRBJ1-1; perhaps TRBD1 as D (6 bases). The germline CDR1 and CDR2 sequences are SGHVS and FQNEAQ. The CDR3 is 14 amino acids. The ends were cut back, 4 bases at V and 4 bases at J, with 13 bases in the middle. The full variable domain, with the rest looked up from reference TRBV7-8 and TRBJ1-1, is GAGVSQSPRYKVAKRGQDVALRCDPISGHVSLFWYQQALGQGPEFLTYFQNEAQLDKSGLPSDRFFAERPEGSVSTLKIQRTQQEDSAVYLCASSSEGGVTEAFFGQGTRLTVV.

The chain combines TRBV28 with TRBJ1-2; D may be TRBD1 (6 bases). Germline CDR1 reads MDHEN; CDR2 reads SYDVKM. Trimming shortened V by 4 bases and J by 4 bases, and 19 bases separated the two germline ends. The CDR3 consists of 16 residues. CDR3 bases: TGTGCCAGCAGTTATGAGAGGACAGTCAACCTCTATGGCTACACCTTC. Translating it yields CASSYERTVNLYGYTF.

The chain links TRBV5-8 to TRBJ2-7; D assignment may be TRBD1 or TRBD2 (5 bases each). The germline V gene has CDR1 SGHTS and CDR2 YDEGEE. Trimming took 0 bases from V and 3 from J, leaving 13 bases between them. The CDR3 runs to 15 residues. The CDR3 loop is CASSLDQGVFYEQYF. The DNA for the CDR3 is TGTGCCAGCAGCTTGGACCAGGGAGTATTCTACGAGCAGTACTTC. Together with reference TRBV5-8 and TRBJ2-7, the CDR3 gives the full variable domain: EAGVTQSPTHLIKTRGQQATLRCSPISGHTSVYWYQQALGLGLQFLLWYDEGEERNRGNFPPRFSGRQFPNYSSELNVNALELEDSALYLCASSLDQGVFYEQYFGPGTRLTVT.

The V gene is TRBV5-6, the J gene TRBJ2-7; 7 bases align to TRBD2. CDR1 SGHDT and CDR2 YYEEEE come from the germline V gene. The ends lost 1 base at V and 0 bases at J; junction bases unmatched: 4. The CDR3 is 15 residues long. The CDR3 DNA is TGTGCCAGCAGCTTGACCTCTAGCGGCTCCTACGAGCAGTACTTC. Its translation is CASSLTSSGSYEQYF.

With regard to this clone: The same CDR3 can be traced to other DNA sequences in this sample. V gene TRBV5-1 combines with J gene TRBJ2-3, with D unresolved. The V end was cut by 1 base, the J end by 3 bases, with 6 bases between. The germline CDR1 and CDR2 sequences are SGHRS and YFSETQ. The CDR3 totals 13 residues. The CDR3 sequence is CASSLFGTDTQYF. The CDR3 region has the DNA TGCGCCAGCAGCTTGTTCGGGACAGATACGCAGTATTTT.

V and J are TRBV7-3 and TRBJ2-7; the D call may be TRBD1 or TRBD2 (5 bases each). Germline values: CDR1 SGHTA, CDR2 FQGTGA. V was clipped by 5 bases and J by 0 bases, with 14 bases between them. The CDR3 length is 15 residues. The CDR3 sequence is CASSQLPGSSYEQYF. The CDR3, as DNA: TGTGCCAGCAGCCAATTGCCAGGGAGCTCCTACGAGCAGTACTTC.

Concerning this clone itself: The same CDR3 arises from other DNA sequences in this sample as well. CDR3 in DNA: TGTGCCAGTAGTACGGCAGGGGCCTACGAGCAGTACTTC. Residues: CASSTAGAYEQYF. The J gene is TRBJ2-7, the V gene TRBV19; D is possibly TRBD1 (6 bases). Germline CDR1 reads LNHDA; CDR2 reads SQIVND (reference sequence). The CDR3 covers 13 residues. V was trimmed by 4 bases and J by 2 bases, leaving 9 bases between them.

Points on this clone: A read error may account for a junction end that differs from germline. This chain uses TRBV7-7 with TRBJ2-5; the D is unclear. CDR3 length equals 13 residues. Germline V gives CDR1 SSHAT, CDR2 FNYEAQ (reference sequence). The CDR3: CASSPTPDGTQYF. The CDR3 DNA reads TGTGCTAGCAGCCCTACCCCCGACGGGACCCAGTACTTC.

As to this clone: The sample has other DNA sequences that encode this CDR3 too. The V and J genes are TRBV5-6 and TRBJ1-2; 7 nucleotides agree with TRBD1. CDR1 and CDR2 from the germline V gene are SGHDT and YYEEEE. This CDR3 has 12 residues. J gave up 6 bases and V 2 bases, and 1 base lay outside the gene matches. This chain's CDR3 is CASSFGQDGYTF. Here the CDR3 DNA reads TGTGCCAGCAGCTTCGGACAGGATGGCTACACCTTC.